The source of this T cell receptor (beta chain) is a study of blood T cell repertoires in COVID-19 (dated by TCRdb to 2018 to 2020). About the study as a whole: Collaborator samples came from the United States, Italy and Spain and covered acute and convalescent phases of COVID-19. The samples were drawn from two sources: the first 160 participants of the ongoing ImmuneRACE study, and fewer than 1,500 subjects contributed by 6 global collaborators. The repertoires were released in a freely available public database meant as a resource for research on the immune response to SARS-CoV-2. The prospective study material was composed of cDNA or gDNA derived from T cells, B-cell-depleted T cells, or PBMCs. Subjects who had been exposed to COVID-19, were actively infected with it, or had recovered from it provided the deeply sampled blood TCRbeta repertoires that made up the dataset. Sample metadata almost always included a de-identified subject ID, COVID-19 status, age in years and sex. HLA class I and class II types, where available, came from metadata supplied by the sample provider rather than from assay-based typing.

TCRbeta CDR3 regions were amplified from genomic DNA using the immunoSEQ Assay, a bias-controlled multiplex PCR. For the original study's pipeline: Nucleated cell counts per sample were estimated from amplification of reference gene primers within the assay. To quantify the absolute abundance of each unique TCRbeta CDR3 rearrangement, sequence reads were collapsed and filtered. Productive Simpson clonality was computed per sample as the square root of Simpson's diversity index over productive rearrangements. Held by TCRdb, this immuneACCESS table contains in-frame sequences only and omits some clones. Under half of the omission traces to an unresolved V gene where checked; the cause of the rest is unknown. V, J and clone size are those of that table, while D and trimming were read from the DNA. The sample includes under 200,000 clones, with around four fifths observed a single time. 0.85% to 0.95% of the sample comes from the top ten.

One collaborating source in Seattle enrolled patients during active infection and followed them longitudinally through the course of disease. Each collaborating institution followed its own protocols to collect whole blood in K2EDTA tubes. For TCRbeta analysis, collaborators shipped samples as frozen whole blood, isolated PBMCs, or DNA extracted from either of those sample types. Of note for this clone: This receptor's antigen is unknown. No much larger clone is present one base from it, and per-base qualities are unavailable.

Sequences SEHNR (CDR1) and FQNEAQ (CDR2) are obtained from the germline V gene (reference sequence). The CDR3 has 12 amino acids, counting the end cysteine and phenylalanine. Only the CDR3 part of the read is kept: 36 bases, read in frame from the first base. Cut back by 3 bases and 6 bases, the V and J ends lie 8 bases apart. Study-wide conclusions, independent of this receptor: Clinical and demographic metadata were provided uncurated, with the amount varying by source and participant.

The TCR sequence derives from a man between 60 and 75 years old with COVID-19, enrolled during active disease. The sample comprised peripheral blood. The V gene is TRBV7-9 and the J gene is TRBJ1-1; D gene: possibly TRBD1, on 6 matching bases. The CDR3: CASSFKGAEAFF. The base sequence is TGTGCCAGCAGCTTTAAGGGGGCTGAAGCTTTCTTT.